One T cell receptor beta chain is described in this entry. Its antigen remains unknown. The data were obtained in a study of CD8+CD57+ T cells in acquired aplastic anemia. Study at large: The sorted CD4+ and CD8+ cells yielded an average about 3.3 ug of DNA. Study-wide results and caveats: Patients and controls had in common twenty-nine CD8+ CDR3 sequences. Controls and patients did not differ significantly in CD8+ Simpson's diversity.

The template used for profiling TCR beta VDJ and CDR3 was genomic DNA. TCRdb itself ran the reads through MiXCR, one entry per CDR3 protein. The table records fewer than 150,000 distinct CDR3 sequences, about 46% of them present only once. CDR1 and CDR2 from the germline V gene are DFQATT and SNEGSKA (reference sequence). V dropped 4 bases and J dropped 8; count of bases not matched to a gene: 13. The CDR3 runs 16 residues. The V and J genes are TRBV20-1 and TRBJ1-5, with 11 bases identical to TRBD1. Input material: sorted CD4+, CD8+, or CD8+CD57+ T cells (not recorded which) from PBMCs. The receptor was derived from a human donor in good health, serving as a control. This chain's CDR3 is CSATYRDRGKEEPQHF. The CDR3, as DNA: TGCAGTGCTACATACCGGGACAGGGGGAAAGAGGAGCCCCAGCATTTT.